In its sample, the clone carrying this T cell receptor (beta chain) was seen many times. Its antigen is still unknown. V was clipped by 6 bases and J by 7 bases; unmatched bases: 9. The CDR3 runs to 14 residues. The germline V gene has CDR1 ENHRY and CDR2 SYGVKD. The sample originates from a study of CD8 T cells in ankylosing spondylitis. Overall study findings and caveats: Ankylosing spondylitis blood seemed to carry a telltale TCR beta motif made of seven or eight highly homologous variants.

MiXCR was run by TCRdb on the 5' RACE reads, yielding one entry per CDR3 protein. The sample has more than 400,000 distinct CDR3 sequences, less than 6% seen once. This sequence originates from a male donor with ankylosing spondylitis. The gene calls are TRBV10-3 and TRBJ1-5; 7 bases line up with TRBD1. The sample taken for sequencing was blood, either unsorted or a sorted T cell fraction (not recorded which). The CDR3 nucleotides are TGTGCCATCAGCCTCTACAGGGGCGACCAGCCCCAGCATTTT. Its protein product is CAISLYRGDQPQHF.